This TCR beta chain was sequenced in a study of beta chain features in type 1 diabetes. Overall study findings and caveats: With patients and controls alike, PCR might favor shorter templates to an equal degree. There was no resolution here of whether HLA type influences TCRB rearrangement. Reads derived from cDNA could over-represent cells showing high TCR expression.

Post-sort purity exceeded 98% for all sorted populations. CDR3 size: 13 residues. Per germline, CDR1 MNHEY and CDR2 SMNVEV (reference sequence). V lost 6 bases and J 5 bases, leaving 10 bases between the germline ends. This clone was counted only a few times. The antigen remains unidentified. Sequenced material consisted of expressed TCRB transcripts (all of the isolated RNA was reverse transcribed). Only in-frame clones appear in the TCRdb table, and some are missing; sequencing was by immunoSEQ multiplex PCR. The data show some 230,000 clones, about 10% seen once. The chain joins TRBV27 to TRBJ2-2, with no clear D. Input material: naive CD4+ T cells from blood. The sequence was collected from a woman aged 18-29 years in good health. The CDR3 DNA sequence: TGTGCCAGCAGGGCTAGTTGGACCGGGGAGCTGTTTTTT. This encodes CASRASWTGELFF.